This TCR beta chain was captured by sequencing in a study of cytotoxic CD8 clonotypes in ibrutinib-treated CLL. Broader study findings: Public clonotypes were uncommon and contracted or stayed stable on treatment.

The length of the CDR3 is 11 residues. Looked up from germline, CDR1 is MNHNS and CDR2 is SASEGT. Between the trimmed V and J ends, which lost 7 bases and 0 bases, there was a span of 2 bases. Sequencing used immunoSEQ multiplex PCR; TCRdb keeps in-frame clones, though not all of them. In the table there are 65,000 to 80,000 clones, 83% of which are singletons. This clone appeared a few times. As yet, its antigen is unknown. The TCR sequence derives from a human donor with chronic lymphocytic leukemia. Material: PBMCs, obtained after 24 months of ibrutinib treatment. The rearrangement uses TRBV6-1 and TRBJ2-3; D is ambiguous. DNA for the CDR3: TGTGCCAGCACTAGCACAGATACGCAGTATTTT. As protein: CASTSTDTQYF.